This T cell receptor beta chain was observed in a study of T cell responses to AZD1222 COVID-19 vaccine. Whole-study results and caveats: An increase in Spike-specific TCR breadth and depth was observed after two AZD1222 doses. White British people made up most donors, females outnumbered males, and clonal diversity was possibly underestimated. Repertoire sampling occurred only after the peak T cell response. Epitopes outside B.1.351 and B.1.1.7 mutated regions reportedly drew nearly half of spike TCRs.

Germline assignment: CDR1 KGHSH and CDR2 LQKENI. The J segment lost 5 bases and the V segment lost 0 bases, leaving 8 bases of the junction unmatched. This CDR3 has 17 residues. TCRdb's copy holds only in-frame clones and misses some; the assay was immunoSEQ multiplex PCR. The data contain about 130,000 clones, approximately 91% of them singletons. In the case of this clone: Its antigen is unidentified.

The gene calls are TRBV18 and TRBJ1-1; 11 positions agree with TRBD1. Sequences were derived from peripheral blood, sampled 28 days after the second AZD1222 dose. This sequence originates from an adult who received the AZD1222 COVID-19 vaccine. As DNA, the CDR3 is TGTGCCAGCTCACCACCAGGGACAGGGGGGTTTCGAACTGAAGCTTTCTTT. It translates to CASSPPGTGGFRTEAFF.